This TCR beta chain was profiled in a study of radiotherapy plus CTLA-4 blockade in lung cancer. Turning to the study itself: For about 19% of patients, objective responses occurred, and roughly 31% had disease control.

Data came from immunoSEQ multiplex PCR; TCRdb stores just in-frame clones and leaves some out. This table holds around 70,000 clones, about 83% found once. It was focal radiation plus CTLA-4 blockade with ipilimumab that patients with chemo-refractory metastatic non-small-cell lung cancer received. The CDR3 runs 11 residues. Germline CDR1 is DFQATT and CDR2 is SNEGSKA (reference sequence). About this clone: One junction end disagrees with the germline gene, perhaps due to a read error.

This sequence originates from a human donor with non-small cell lung cancer who had a partial response to radiotherapy plus ipilimumab. The V gene is TRBV20-1, the J gene TRBJ2-1, with D possibly matching TRBD1 (6 bases). Sequenced material: peripheral blood, taken from a patient treated with radiotherapy plus ipilimumab. CDR3 nucleotide sequence: TGCAGTGCTAGAGATCGGCGACAGGAGGTCTTC. Translating gives CSARDRRQEVF.